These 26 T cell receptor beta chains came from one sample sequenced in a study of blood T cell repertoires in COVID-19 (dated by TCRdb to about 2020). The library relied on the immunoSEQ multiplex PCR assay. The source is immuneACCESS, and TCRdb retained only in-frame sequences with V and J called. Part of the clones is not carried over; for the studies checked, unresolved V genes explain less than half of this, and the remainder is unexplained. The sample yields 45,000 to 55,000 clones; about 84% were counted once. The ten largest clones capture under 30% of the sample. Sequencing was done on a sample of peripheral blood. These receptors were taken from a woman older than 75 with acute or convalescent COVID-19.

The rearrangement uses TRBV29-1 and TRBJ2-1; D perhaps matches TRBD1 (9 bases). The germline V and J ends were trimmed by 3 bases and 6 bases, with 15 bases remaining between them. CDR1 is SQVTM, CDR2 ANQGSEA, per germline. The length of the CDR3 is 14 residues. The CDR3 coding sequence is TGCAGCGTTGACGTAGCGGGACAGGGCAATGAGCAGTTCTTC. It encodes CSVDVAGQGNEQFF.

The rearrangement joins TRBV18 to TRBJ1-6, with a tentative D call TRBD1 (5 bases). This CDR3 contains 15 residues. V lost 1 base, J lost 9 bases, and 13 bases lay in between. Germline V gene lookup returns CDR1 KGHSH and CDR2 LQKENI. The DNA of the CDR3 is TGTGCCAGCTCACCACTGGACGGAAGGGGTTCACCCCTCCACTTT. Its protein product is CASSPLDGRGSPLHF.

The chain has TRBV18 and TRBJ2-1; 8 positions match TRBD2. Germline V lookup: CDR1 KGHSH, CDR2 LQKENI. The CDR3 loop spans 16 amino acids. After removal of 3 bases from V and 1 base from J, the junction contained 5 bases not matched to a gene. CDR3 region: CASSPEAGVSYNEQFF. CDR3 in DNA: TGTGCCAGCTCACCCGAAGCGGGAGTGTCCTACAATGAGCAGTTCTTC.

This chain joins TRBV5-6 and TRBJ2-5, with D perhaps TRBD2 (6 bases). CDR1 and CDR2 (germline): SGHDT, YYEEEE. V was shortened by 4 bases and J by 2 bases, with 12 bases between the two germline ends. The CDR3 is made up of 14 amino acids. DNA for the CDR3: TGTGCCAGCAGCCGAGGGACTGCTCAAGAGACCCAGTACTTC. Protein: CASSRGTAQETQYF.

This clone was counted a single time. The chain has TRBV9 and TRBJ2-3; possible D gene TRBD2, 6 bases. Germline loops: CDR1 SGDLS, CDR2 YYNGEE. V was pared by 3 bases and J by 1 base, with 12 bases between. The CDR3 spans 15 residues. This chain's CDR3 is CASSEGRGRTDTQYF. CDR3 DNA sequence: TGTGCCAGCAGCGAGGGGCGGGGACGCACAGATACGCAGTATTTT.

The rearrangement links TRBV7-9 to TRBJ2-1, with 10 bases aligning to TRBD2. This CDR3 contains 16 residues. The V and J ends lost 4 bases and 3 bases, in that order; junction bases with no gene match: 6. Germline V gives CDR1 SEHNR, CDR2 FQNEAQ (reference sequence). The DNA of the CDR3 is TGTGCCAGCAGCTACCCTAGCGGGAGAGGCTACAATGAGCAGTTCTTC. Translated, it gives CASSYPSGRGYNEQFF.

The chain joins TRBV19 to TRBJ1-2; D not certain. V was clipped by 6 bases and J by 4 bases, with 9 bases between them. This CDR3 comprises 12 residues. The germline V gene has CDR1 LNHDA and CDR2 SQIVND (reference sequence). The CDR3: CASSIPGYGYTF. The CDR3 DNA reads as TGTGCCAGTAGCATCCCCGGCTATGGCTACACCTTC.

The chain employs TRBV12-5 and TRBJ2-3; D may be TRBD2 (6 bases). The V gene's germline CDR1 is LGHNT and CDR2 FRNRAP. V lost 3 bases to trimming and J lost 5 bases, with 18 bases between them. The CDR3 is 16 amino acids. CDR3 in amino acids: CASGLTGSNLQDTQYF. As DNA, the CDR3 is TGTGCTAGTGGTTTAACCGGGAGTAATCTTCAAGATACGCAGTATTTT.

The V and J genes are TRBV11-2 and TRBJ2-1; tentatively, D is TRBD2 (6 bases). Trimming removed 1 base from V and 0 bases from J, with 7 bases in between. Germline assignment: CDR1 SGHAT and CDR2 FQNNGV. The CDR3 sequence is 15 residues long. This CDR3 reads CASSLAGDSYNEQFF. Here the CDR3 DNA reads TGTGCCAGCAGCTTAGCGGGAGACTCCTACAATGAGCAGTTCTTC.

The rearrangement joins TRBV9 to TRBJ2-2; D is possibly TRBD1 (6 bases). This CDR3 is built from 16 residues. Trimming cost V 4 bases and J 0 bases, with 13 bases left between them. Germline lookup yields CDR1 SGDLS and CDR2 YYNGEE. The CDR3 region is CASSYRDTTNTGELFF. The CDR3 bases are TGTGCCAGCAGCTACCGGGACACCACGAACACCGGGGAGCTGTTTTTT.

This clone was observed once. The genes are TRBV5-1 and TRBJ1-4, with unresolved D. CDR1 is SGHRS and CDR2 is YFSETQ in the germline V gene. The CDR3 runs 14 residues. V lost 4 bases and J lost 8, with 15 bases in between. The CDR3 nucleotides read TGCGCCAGCAGCCCGGGATCCGTGGGGGAAAAACTGTTTTTT. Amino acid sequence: CASSPGSVGEKLFF.

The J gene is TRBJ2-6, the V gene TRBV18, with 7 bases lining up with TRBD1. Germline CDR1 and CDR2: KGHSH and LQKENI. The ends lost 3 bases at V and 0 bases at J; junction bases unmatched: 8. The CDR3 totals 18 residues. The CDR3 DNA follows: TGTGCCAGCTCACCCCGCGAGACAGGGAGCTCTGGGGCCAACGTCCTGACTTTC. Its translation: CASSPRETGSSGANVLTF.

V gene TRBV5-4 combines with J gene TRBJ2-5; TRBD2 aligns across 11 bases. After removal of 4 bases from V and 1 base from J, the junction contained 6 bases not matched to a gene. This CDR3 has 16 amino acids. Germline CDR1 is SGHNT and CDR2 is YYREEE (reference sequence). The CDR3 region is CASSPRLAGRQETQYF. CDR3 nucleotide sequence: TGTGCCAGCAGCCCAAGACTAGCGGGACGCCAAGAGACCCAGTACTTC. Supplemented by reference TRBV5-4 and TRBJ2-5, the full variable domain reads ETGVTQSPTHLIKTRGQQVTLRCSSQSGHNTVSWYQQALGQGPQFIFQYYREEENGRGNFPPRFSGLQFPNYSSELNVNALELDDSALYLCASSPRLAGRQETQYFGPGTRLLVL.

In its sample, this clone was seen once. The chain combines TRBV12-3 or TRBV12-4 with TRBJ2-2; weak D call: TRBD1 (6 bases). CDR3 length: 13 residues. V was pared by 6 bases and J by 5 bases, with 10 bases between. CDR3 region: CASRRQETGELFF. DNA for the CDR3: TGTGCCAGCAGGAGACAGGAGACCGGGGAGCTGTTTTTT.

The chain's CDR3 is CASRPAGRGPTNEKLFF. In nucleotides, the CDR3 is TGTGCCAGCAGACCTGCGGGACGGGGACCCACTAATGAAAAACTGTTTTTT. V and J are TRBV5-6 and TRBJ1-4, with D maybe TRBD1 (5 bases). This CDR3 has 17 amino acids. Germline V gene lookup returns CDR1 SGHDT and CDR2 YYEEEE. V shed 5 bases and J shed 2 bases, with 19 bases lying between them. Based on the CDR3 plus reference TRBV5-6 and TRBJ1-4, the full variable domain is DAGVTQSPTHLIKTRGQQVTLRCSPKSGHDTVSWYQQALGQGPQFIFQYYEEEERQRGNFPDRFSGHQFPNYSSELNVNALLLGDSALYLCASRPAGRGPTNEKLFFGSGTQLSVL.

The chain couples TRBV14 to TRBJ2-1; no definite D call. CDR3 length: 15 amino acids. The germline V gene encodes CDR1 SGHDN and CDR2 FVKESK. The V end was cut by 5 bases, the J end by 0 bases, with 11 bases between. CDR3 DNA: TGTGCCAGCAGCTTTATTCCCGGCTCCTACAATGAGCAGTTCTTC. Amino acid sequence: CASSFIPGSYNEQFF.

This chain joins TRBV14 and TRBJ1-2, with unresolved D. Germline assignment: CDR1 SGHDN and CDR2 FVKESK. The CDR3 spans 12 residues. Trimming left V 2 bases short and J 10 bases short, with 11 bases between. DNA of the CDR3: TGTGCCAGCAGCCAATCCCGGGAGGCCTACACCTTC. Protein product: CASSQSREAYTF.

CDR3 region: CAWNKGQRGTEAFF. DNA for the CDR3: TGTGCCTGGAACAAGGGACAGCGGGGGACTGAAGCTTTCTTT. This rearrangement joins TRBV30 to TRBJ1-1, with 7 bases fitting TRBD1. V dropped 4 bases and J dropped 5; count of bases not matched to a gene: 10. Per germline, CDR1 GTSNPN and CDR2 SVGIG (reference sequence). The CDR3 runs 14 residues.

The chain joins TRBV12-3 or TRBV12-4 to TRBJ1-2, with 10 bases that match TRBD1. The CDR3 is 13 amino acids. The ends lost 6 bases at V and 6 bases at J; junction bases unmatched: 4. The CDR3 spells CASSAGQGNGYTF. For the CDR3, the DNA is TGTGCCAGCAGCGCGGGACAGGGGAATGGCTACACCTTC.

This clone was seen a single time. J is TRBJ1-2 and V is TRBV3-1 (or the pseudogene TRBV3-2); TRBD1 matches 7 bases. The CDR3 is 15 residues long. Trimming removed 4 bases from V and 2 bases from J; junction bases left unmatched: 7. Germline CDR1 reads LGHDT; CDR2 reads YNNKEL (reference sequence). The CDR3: CASSRDLGQNYGYTF. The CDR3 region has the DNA TGTGCCAGCAGCCGGGACCTGGGACAGAACTATGGCTACACCTTC.

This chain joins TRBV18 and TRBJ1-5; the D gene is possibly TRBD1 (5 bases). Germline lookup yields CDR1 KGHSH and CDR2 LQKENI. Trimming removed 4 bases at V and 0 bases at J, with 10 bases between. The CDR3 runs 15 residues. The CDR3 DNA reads TGTGCCAGCTCACTCCGACAGACTAGCAATCAGCCCCAGCATTTT. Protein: CASSLRQTSNQPQHF.

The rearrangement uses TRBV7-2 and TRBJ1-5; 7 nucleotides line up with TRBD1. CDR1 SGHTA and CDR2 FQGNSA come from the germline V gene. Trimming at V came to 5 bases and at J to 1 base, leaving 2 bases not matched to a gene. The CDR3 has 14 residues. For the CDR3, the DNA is TGTGCCAGCAGCCCACAGGGGAGCAATCAGCCCCAGCATTTT. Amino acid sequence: CASSPQGSNQPQHF.

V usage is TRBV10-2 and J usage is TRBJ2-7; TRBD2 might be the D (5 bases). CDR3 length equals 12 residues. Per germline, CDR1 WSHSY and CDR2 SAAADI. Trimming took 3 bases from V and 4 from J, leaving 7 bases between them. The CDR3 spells CASSELDYEQYF. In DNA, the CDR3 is TGCGCCAGCAGTGAACTAGATTACGAGCAGTACTTC.

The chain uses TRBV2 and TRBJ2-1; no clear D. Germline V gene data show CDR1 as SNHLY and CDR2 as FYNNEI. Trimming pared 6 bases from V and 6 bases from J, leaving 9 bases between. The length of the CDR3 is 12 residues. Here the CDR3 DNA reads TGTGCCAGCAGGGGCGTTTTCAATGAGCAGTTCTTC. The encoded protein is CASRGVFNEQFF.

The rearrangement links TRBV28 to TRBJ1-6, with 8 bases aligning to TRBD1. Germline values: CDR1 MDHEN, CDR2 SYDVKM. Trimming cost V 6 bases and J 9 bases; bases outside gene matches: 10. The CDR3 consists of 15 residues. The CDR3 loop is CASRPSTGGGSPLHF. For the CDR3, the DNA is TGTGCCAGCAGACCTTCTACAGGGGGAGGTTCACCCCTCCACTTT.

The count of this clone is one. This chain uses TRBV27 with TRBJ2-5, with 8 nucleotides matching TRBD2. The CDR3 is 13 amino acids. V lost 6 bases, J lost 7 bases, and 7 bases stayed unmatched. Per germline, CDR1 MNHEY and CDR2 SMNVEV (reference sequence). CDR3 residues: CASRTGGAGTQYF. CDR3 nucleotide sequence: TGTGCCAGCAGAACCGGGGGGGCCGGGACCCAGTACTTC.